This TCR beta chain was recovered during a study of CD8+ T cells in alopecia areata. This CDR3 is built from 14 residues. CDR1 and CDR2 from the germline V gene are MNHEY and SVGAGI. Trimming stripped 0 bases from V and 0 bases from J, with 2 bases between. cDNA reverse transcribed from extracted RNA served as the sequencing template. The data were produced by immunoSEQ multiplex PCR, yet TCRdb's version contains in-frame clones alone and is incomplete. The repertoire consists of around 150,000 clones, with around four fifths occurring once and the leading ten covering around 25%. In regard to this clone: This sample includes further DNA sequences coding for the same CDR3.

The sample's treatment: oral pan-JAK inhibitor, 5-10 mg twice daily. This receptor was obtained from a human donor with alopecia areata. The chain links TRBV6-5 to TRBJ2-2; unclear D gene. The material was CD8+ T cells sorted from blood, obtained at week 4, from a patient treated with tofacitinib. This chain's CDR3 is CASSYSPNTGELFF. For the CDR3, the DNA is TGTGCCAGCAGTTACTCGCCGAACACCGGGGAGCTGTTTTTT.